A selection of T cell receptor beta chains follows, all from one sample in a study of cytotoxic CD8 clonotypes in ibrutinib-treated CLL. The repertoire was sequenced with immunoSEQ multiplex PCR; TCRdb's copy has only in-frame clones and lacks some. The sample lists hundreds of thousands of clones; more than 75% were seen once. The specimen comprised PBMCs, sampled after 12 months of ibrutinib treatment. Receptors were obtained from a human donor with chronic lymphocytic leukemia. Each CDR3 is given with its conserved first and last residue. The order of the fields is clone size, V gene, J gene, CDR3 protein. Size tells how often a clone was seen (once, few, many) or the class of an expanded clone, and some rows leave it out.

.	TRBV2	TRBJ2-5	CASSVGKETQYF
.	TRBV20-1	TRBJ2-3	CSARGGGTQYF
few	TRBV10-3	TRBJ2-3	CAISEKASFTDTQYF
many	TRBV27	TRBJ2-7	CASSPWSDPGWGQYF
few	TRBV7-3	TRBJ1-2	CASSLAPGVDYGYTF
.	TRBV5-1	TRBJ2-1	CASRLRVGLGHNEQFF
.	TRBV5-4	TRBJ1-2	CAATGENGYTF
.	TRBV10-3	TRBJ2-1	CAISPSGSRNEQFF
.	TRBV27	TRBJ2-5	CASSTAREGAGTQFGETQYF
.	TRBV19	TRBJ1-2	CASMSREIGGYTF
once	TRBV7-9	TRBJ2-7	CASSSIGSGRHSYEQYF
.	TRBV29-1	TRBJ2-7	CSVQDSTYEQYF
.	TRBV9	TRBJ1-5	CASSVGTGGNQPQHF